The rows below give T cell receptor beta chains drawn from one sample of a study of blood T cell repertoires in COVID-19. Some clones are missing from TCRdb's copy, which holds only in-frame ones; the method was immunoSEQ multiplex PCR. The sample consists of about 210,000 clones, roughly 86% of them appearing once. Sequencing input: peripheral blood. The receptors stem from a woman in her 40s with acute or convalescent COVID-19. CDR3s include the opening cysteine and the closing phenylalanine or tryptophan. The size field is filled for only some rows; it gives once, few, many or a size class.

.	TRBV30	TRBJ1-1	CAWTAQGGAGEAFF
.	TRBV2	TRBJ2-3	CASTRGAWSTDTQYF
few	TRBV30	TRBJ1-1	CAWSTRGFSVSNTEAFF
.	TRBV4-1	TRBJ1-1	CASSGGPTGMNTEAFF
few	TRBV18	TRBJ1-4	CASSPWTGPNEKLFF
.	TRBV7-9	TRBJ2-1	CASSLAGGPINEQFF
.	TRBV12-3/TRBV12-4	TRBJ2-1	CASSLGGVNEQFF
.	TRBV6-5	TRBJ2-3	CASSYRGSDTQYF
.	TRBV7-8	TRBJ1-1	CASSIMSYRGNTEAFF
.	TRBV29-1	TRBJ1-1	CSASTGTNTEAFF
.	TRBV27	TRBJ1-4	CASRAGTGYGATNEKLFF
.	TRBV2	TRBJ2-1	CASTSGGANEQFF
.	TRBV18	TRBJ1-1	CASSPLPGGWNTEAFF
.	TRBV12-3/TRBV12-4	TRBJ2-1	CASTIGGNEQFF
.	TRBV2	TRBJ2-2	CASINLAGDGELFF
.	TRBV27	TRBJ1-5	CASARNLRDRGGGNQPQHF
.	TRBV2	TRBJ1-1	CASRDRVLSEAFF